Following are 30 T cell receptor beta chains from one sample sequenced in a study of beta chain features in type 1 diabetes. Overall study results and limits: Moderate yet significant TCRB CDR3 shortening was seen in Type 1 diabetes patients in all four CD4+ subsets.

These receptors lack a known antigen. cDNA synthesis used the whole RNA isolate, giving expressed TCRB sequences. TCRdb's table, derived via immunoSEQ multiplex PCR, lists solely in-frame clones and lacks some. The sample records nearly 700,000 clones, around 15% being singletons. Input material: naive CD4+ T cells from blood. The receptors originated from a man aged 18 to 29 with type 1 diabetes.

This clone was detected a few times. V is TRBV6-5 and J is TRBJ1-1; D unresolved. Trimming removed 6 bases at V and 4 bases at J, with 18 bases between. Per germline, CDR1 MNHEY and CDR2 SVGAGI. This CDR3 spans 15 amino acids. DNA of the CDR3: TGTGCCAGCAGCCTTACGGCGGAGGTAGGCACTGAAGCTTTCTTT. It encodes CASSLTAEVGTEAFF.

The genes are TRBV19 and TRBJ2-3; 7 bases map to TRBD1. Germline trimming cut 4 bases from V and 2 bases from J; bases unmatched to any gene: 9. The length of the CDR3 is 16 residues. Germline lookup yields CDR1 LNHDA and CDR2 SQIVND (reference sequence). This CDR3 is CASSTLQGIPTDTQYF. For the CDR3, the DNA is TGTGCCAGTAGTACGCTACAGGGGATCCCCACAGATACGCAGTATTTT. Using reference TRBV19 and TRBJ2-3 for the parts outside the CDR3, the full variable domain is DGGITQSPKYLFRKEGQNVTLSCEQNLNHDAMYWYRQDPGQGLRLIYYSQIVNDFQKGDIAEGYSVSREKKESFPLTVTSAQKNPTAFYLCASSTLQGIPTDTQYFGPGTRLTVL.

J is TRBJ1-1 and V is TRBV7-9; a possible D gene is TRBD1 (6 bases). Trimming removed 1 base from V and 7 bases from J, with 7 bases in between. Germline lookup yields CDR1 SEHNR and CDR2 FQNEAQ (reference sequence). This CDR3 spans 12 amino acids. For the CDR3, the DNA is TGTGCCAGCAGCTTAGGAGGGGGTGAAGCTTTCTTT. Translating it yields CASSLGGGEAFF.

This clone was counted between two and nine times. This chain joins TRBV7-9 and TRBJ2-7; the D is unclear. The CDR3 consists of 13 residues. With 2 bases removed from V and 6 bases from J, the gap between germline ends came to 11 bases. From germline, CDR1 is SEHNR and CDR2 FQNEAQ (reference sequence). The CDR3 region has the DNA TGTGCCAGCAGCTTATTCCCGGATAGCGAGCAGTACTTC. This gives the protein CASSLFPDSEQYF.

The chain carries TRBV6-6 and TRBJ2-3, with TRBD2 identical over 9 bases. V dropped 1 base and J dropped 6; count of bases not matched to a gene: 5. Per the germline V gene, CDR1 is MNHNY and CDR2 is SVGAGI (reference sequence). The CDR3 is made up of 15 amino acids. The CDR3 protein is CASSYYGTSRDTQYF. The CDR3 DNA reads as TGTGCCAGCAGTTACTACGGGACTAGCAGGGATACGCAGTATTTT.

The chain links TRBV2 to TRBJ2-5; 10 nucleotides agree with TRBD1. V was clipped by 7 bases and J by 3 bases; unmatched bases: 8. Germline-derived CDR1 and CDR2 are SNHLY and FYNNEI. This CDR3 comprises 15 residues. This CDR3 is CASTNFGTGEETQYF. The CDR3 DNA is TGTGCCAGCACCAACTTCGGGACAGGGGAAGAGACCCAGTACTTC.

The chain links TRBV25-1 to TRBJ2-1, with a weak D call TRBD1 (5 bases). Germline loops: CDR1 MGHDK, CDR2 SYGVNS. The CDR3 consists of 14 residues. The ends were cut back, 5 bases at V and 5 bases at J, with 13 bases in the middle. CDR3 residues: CASSRWQGDNEQFF. The CDR3 nucleotides read TGTGCCAGCAGTCGGTGGCAGGGCGACAATGAGCAGTTCTTC.

V and J are TRBV5-8 and TRBJ1-2; the D is unclear. CDR1 and CDR2 (germline): SGHTS, YDEGEE. V lost 3 bases to trimming and J lost 7 bases, with 13 bases between them. The CDR3 contains 13 residues. CDR3 bases: TGTGCCAGCAGCTCTCGGGGAATGAGTGGCTACACCTTC. It specifies CASSSRGMSGYTF. Supplemented by reference TRBV5-8 and TRBJ1-2, the full variable domain reads EAGVTQSPTHLIKTRGQQATLRCSPISGHTSVYWYQQALGLGLQFLLWYDEGEERNRGNFPPRFSGRQFPNYSSELNVNALELEDSALYLCASSSRGMSGYTFGSGTRLTVV.

This clone was observed a few times. V and J are TRBV4-1 and TRBJ1-4, with a possible D match to TRBD1 (5 bases). Trimming cost V 1 base and J 10 bases, with 10 bases left between them. Germline loops: CDR1 MGHRA, CDR2 YSYEKL. The CDR3 sequence is 13 residues long. CDR3 sequence: CASSQGSGRKLFF. CDR3 nucleotides: TGCGCCAGCAGCCAAGGTTCAGGGCGAAAACTGTTTTTT.

The table lists this clone with a few counts. The chain recombines TRBV19 with TRBJ1-4; D may be TRBD1 (5 bases). From germline, CDR1 is LNHDA and CDR2 SQIVND (reference sequence). There are 17 residues in the CDR3. Trimming removed 5 bases at V and 3 bases at J, with 19 bases between. CDR3 bases: TGTGCCAGTAGTGGTGGGCAGGGCCCCGGGGCTAATGAAAAACTGTTTTTT. Translating it yields CASSGGQGPGANEKLFF.

This clone was seen a handful of times. The chain has TRBV11-3 and TRBJ2-1; D gene ambiguous. The V end was cut by 8 bases, the J end by 12 bases, with 23 bases between. Per the germline V gene, CDR1 is SGHNT and CDR2 is YENEEA. CDR3 length: 14 amino acids. The CDR3 here is CASASLGRAFGQFF. CDR3 bases: TGTGCCAGCGCAAGCCTGGGCCGGGCTTTTGGGCAGTTCTTC.

The CDR3 nucleotides are TGTGCCTGGAGTGGAGGGACAGTCCTTACCTACGAGCAGTACTTC. Its protein is CAWSGGTVLTYEQYF. The chain couples TRBV30 to TRBJ2-7, with TRBD1 matching 7 bases. This CDR3 has 15 residues. V lost 1 base to trimming and J lost 2 bases; unmatched junction nucleotides: 8. Looked up from germline, CDR1 is GTSNPN and CDR2 is SVGIG (reference sequence).

This clone was found a few times. The CDR3 sequence: CATSRRAGEFDGYTF. CDR3 nucleotides: TGTGCCACCTCGAGACGGGCAGGGGAGTTCGATGGCTACACCTTC. The chain employs TRBV7-9 and TRBJ1-2; a weak D match, TRBD1 (6 bases). Trimming removed 10 bases from V and 6 bases from J, with 24 bases in between. Per the germline V gene, CDR1 is SEHNR and CDR2 is FQNEAQ (reference sequence). The CDR3 length is 15 residues. Using reference TRBV7-9 and TRBJ1-2 for the parts outside the CDR3, the full variable domain is DTGVSQNPRHKITKRGQNVTFRCDPISEHNRLYWYRQTLGQGPEFLTYFQNEAQLEKSRLLSDRFSAERPKGSFSTLEIQRTEQGDSAMYLCATSRRAGEFDGYTFGSGTRLTVV.

In this sample, this clone turned up a few times. The rearrangement uses TRBV6-1 and TRBJ1-5; D uncertain. The CDR3 extends over 11 amino acids. Germline lookup yields CDR1 MNHNS and CDR2 SASEGT. Trimming took off 1 base at V and 6 bases at J, with 1 base between the two ends. In nucleotides, the CDR3 is TGTGCCAGCAGTGAAGTTCAGCCCCAGCATTTT. Amino acid sequence: CASSEVQPQHF.

This clone was counted between two and nine times. The gene calls are TRBV10-1 and TRBJ1-6; 7 nucleotides match TRBD1. Germline CDR1 is WNHNN and CDR2 is SYGVQD (reference sequence). With V trimmed by 3 bases and J by 9 bases, 5 bases remained unmatched. The CDR3 loop spans 14 amino acids. The CDR3 loop reads CASSDQTGPSPLHF. The CDR3 DNA follows: TGCGCCAGCAGTGACCAGACAGGGCCTTCACCCCTCCACTTT.

There are a few counts of this clone. This sequence joins TRBV7-9 and TRBJ1-1; 8 bases fit TRBD1. The V gene end was trimmed by 5 bases and the J gene end by 1 base; junction bases not matched to a gene: 6. CDR1 is SEHNR, CDR2 FQNEAQ, per germline (reference sequence). The CDR3 contains 15 residues. The DNA of the CDR3 is TGTGCCAGCAGCCCGACAGGGGACCCGAACACTGAAGCTTTCTTT. Its translation is CASSPTGDPNTEAFF.

V gene TRBV29-1 combines with J gene TRBJ1-1, with D perhaps matching TRBD1 (6 bases). CDR3 size: 12 residues. Germline loops: CDR1 SQVTM, CDR2 ANQGSEA. With 5 bases removed from V and 4 bases from J, the gap between germline ends came to 11 bases. This CDR3 reads CSVWQGSTEAFF. The CDR3 DNA reads TGCAGCGTTTGGCAGGGGAGCACTGAAGCTTTCTTT. Based on the CDR3 plus reference TRBV29-1 and TRBJ1-1, the full variable domain is SAVISQKPSRDICQRGTSLTIQCQVDSQVTMMFWYRQQPGQSLTLIATANQGSEATYESGFVIDKFPISRPNLTFSTLTVSNMSPEDSSIYLCSVWQGSTEAFFGQGTRLTVV.

The V gene is TRBV10-1, the J gene TRBJ2-7, with 9 bases identical to TRBD1. The germline CDR1 and CDR2 sequences are WNHNN and SYGVQD (reference sequence). The CDR3 spans 15 residues. Losses at the gene ends were 0 bases for V and 3 bases for J; bases not matched to a gene: 3. The DNA of the CDR3 is TGCGCCAGCAGTGAGTCAGGGACAGGGAACTACGAGCAGTACTTC. Amino acid sequence: CASSESGTGNYEQYF.

V is TRBV2 and J is TRBJ2-5; D is possibly TRBD1 (5 bases). Germline loops: CDR1 SNHLY, CDR2 FYNNEI. The ends were cut back, 11 bases at V and 5 bases at J, with 18 bases in the middle. CDR3 length equals 13 residues. For the CDR3, the DNA is TGTGCCGGAAGAATACAGGCCCCGGAGACCCAGTACTTC. It encodes CAGRIQAPETQYF.

The chain employs TRBV29-1 and TRBJ2-5; D call uncertain. V lost 0 bases and J lost 6, with 8 bases in between. The CDR3 length is 12 residues. Germline values: CDR1 SQVTM, CDR2 ANQGSEA. DNA of the CDR3: TGCAGCGTTGAAGAGGGGTGGAAGACCCAGTACTTC. This translates into CSVEEGWKTQYF. Drawing the rest from reference TRBV29-1 and TRBJ2-5, the complete variable domain is SAVISQKPSRDICQRGTSLTIQCQVDSQVTMMFWYRQQPGQSLTLIATANQGSEATYESGFVIDKFPISRPNLTFSTLTVSNMSPEDSSIYLCSVEEGWKTQYFGPGTRLLVL.

This clone was detected only a few times. The chain couples TRBV7-3 to TRBJ2-1, with 14 bases lining up with TRBD2. The V and J ends lost 5 bases and 12 bases, in that order; junction bases with no gene match: 9. The CDR3 runs 15 residues. CDR1 is SGHTA and CDR2 is FQGTGA in the germline V gene. The CDR3 DNA follows: TGTGCCAGCAGCCAAATCGGGACTAGCGGGGGCTTGCAGTTCTTC. Protein: CASSQIGTSGGLQFF.

The genes are TRBV7-2 and TRBJ1-1, with TRBD1 as a possible D gene (5 bases). The V and J ends lost 5 bases and 0 bases respectively, with 13 bases between them. There are 15 residues in the CDR3. Germline V gene sequence: CDR1 SGHTA, CDR2 FQGNSA. In DNA form, the CDR3 reads TGTGCCAGCAGCACTACGGGGACGGTGAACACTGAAGCTTTCTTT. Protein product: CASSTTGTVNTEAFF.

This clone appeared a few times. The chain links TRBV7-2 to TRBJ1-4; tentative D call: TRBD1 (6 bases). The CDR3 sequence is 14 residues long. The germline gives CDR1 SGHTA, CDR2 FQGNSA. V was clipped by 2 bases and J by 7 bases, with 11 bases between them. The CDR3 coding sequence is TGTGCCAGCAGCTTATGGGGACAAAGTGAAAAACTGTTTTTT. Protein sequence: CASSLWGQSEKLFF.

On this clone itself: This sample includes further DNA sequences coding for the same CDR3. The chain links TRBV9 to TRBJ2-5; unclear D gene. Germline V gives CDR1 SGDLS, CDR2 YYNGEE. V was clipped by 0 bases and J by 1 base, with 4 bases between them. CDR3 length equals 13 residues. The CDR3 bases are TGTGCCAGCAGCGTAGACAGCCAAGAGACCCAGTACTTC. This codes for CASSVDSQETQYF.

Turning to this clone: Other DNA variants within this sample encode the same CDR3. V and J are TRBV2 and TRBJ2-5, with D perhaps TRBD2 (5 bases). Germline values: CDR1 SNHLY, CDR2 FYNNEI. The CDR3 sequence is 13 residues long. V was shortened by 4 bases and J by 5 bases, with 11 bases between the two germline ends. CDR3 in DNA: TGTGCCAGCAGTGGGACTGCTCAGGAGACCCAGTACTTC. Its protein is CASSGTAQETQYF.

With respect to this clone: This same CDR3 is encoded by further DNA sequences in the sample. The chain recombines TRBV14 with TRBJ2-1; D ambiguous. CDR3 size: 14 residues. The ends were cut back, 1 base at V and 0 bases at J, with 4 bases in the middle. Looked up from germline, CDR1 is SGHDN and CDR2 is FVKESK. CDR3 protein: CASSQGSSYNEQFF. DNA for the CDR3: TGTGCCAGCAGCCAAGGCAGCTCCTACAATGAGCAGTTCTTC.

The chain carries TRBV7-9 and TRBJ1-1, with D possibly being TRBD1 (5 bases). The CDR3 loop spans 14 amino acids. V lost 5 bases to trimming and J lost 1 base, with 11 bases between them. Germline V gives CDR1 SEHNR, CDR2 FQNEAQ (reference sequence). The CDR3 DNA reads TGTGCCAGCAGCCCCCCGACAGAGAACACTGAAGCTTTCTTT. Translating it yields CASSPPTENTEAFF.

Here the CDR3 reads CASSSRYRGTFGNSPLHF. DNA for the CDR3: TGTGCCAGCAGTAGCAGATACAGGGGAACGTTTGGTAATTCACCCCTCCACTTT. The chain recombines TRBV28 with TRBJ1-6; 7 bases align to TRBD1. The CDR3 runs 18 residues. Per the germline V gene, CDR1 is MDHEN and CDR2 is SYDVKM. V was clipped by 5 bases and J by 6 bases; unmatched bases: 16.

This chain links TRBV6-1 with TRBJ2-3; D remains unclear. The CDR3 totals 15 residues. The V end lost 1 base, the J end lost 1 base, and 9 bases lay between the germline ends. Germline V gives CDR1 MNHNS, CDR2 SASEGT. This chain's CDR3 is CASSEGSVGTDTQYF. The DNA of the CDR3 is TGTGCCAGCAGTGAAGGGTCGGTGGGCACAGATACGCAGTATTTT.

The chain combines TRBV6-5 with TRBJ2-6; D unclear. The CDR3 runs to 13 residues. CDR1 and CDR2 from the germline V gene are MNHEY and SVGAGI. V was clipped by 5 bases and J by 7 bases, with 9 bases between them. The CDR3 sequence is CASSPWSANVLTF. The DNA for the CDR3 is TGTGCCAGCAGTCCCTGGTCTGCCAACGTCCTGACTTTC.